This T cell receptor beta chain was retrieved from a study of blood T cell repertoires in COVID-19. Study-level information: The study drew acute and convalescent COVID-19 samples from the United States, Italy and Spain. The cDNA or gDNA used as material had been derived from T cells, B-cell-depleted T cells, or PBMCs.

V gave up 7 bases and J gave up 4 bases, with 16 bases separating them. The CDR3 has 14 amino acids. Germline V gene data show CDR1 as MNHEY and CDR2 as SVGAGI. The repertoire was sequenced with immunoSEQ multiplex PCR; TCRdb's copy has only in-frame clones and lacks some. The sample yields 110,000 to 150,000 clones, 80% to 90% seen once. J is TRBJ1-1 and V is TRBV6-5, with D possibly matching TRBD1 (5 bases). This TCR came from a woman aged 45-60 years with acute or convalescent COVID-19. Sequencing was performed on peripheral blood. The DNA for the CDR3 is TGTGCCAGCAAAATTTGGGGGGAAACCACTGAAGCTTTCTTT. Amino acid sequence: CASKIWGETTEAFF.